This entry describes one TCR beta chain. Which antigen it targets is not known. Per-nucleotide qualities are absent, and no much larger clonotype sits a single base away. For the CD8 naive samples, CD45RO-negative cells were positively selected for CCR7, yielding a CD45RA+CCR7+ population from which TemRA cells were excluded. The donors were healthy, HIV-negative adults who had no recently reported acute infections or vaccinations. Every donor was a Caucasian adult residing in Nashville, Tennessee, USA. After blood collection by leukapheresis, PBMCs were isolated using Ficoll-Histopaque density gradient centrifugation and then cryopreserved in the vapor phase of liquid nitrogen. Analytical flow cytometry was used to check the purity and quantity of every magnetically sorted T cell population. Each sorted fraction had its genomic DNA isolated and then quantified by UV absorbance on a Nanodrop 2000c.

The sample comes from a study of shared clonotypes between healthy human individuals (TCRdb year 2020). For the wider study: A few men and two women, aged 18 to 49 years, made up the cohort. The study deeply sequenced blood TCR repertoires of five healthy adults to estimate repertoire size and the extent of clonotype sharing between individuals. For each donor, CD4 naive and CD4 memory were each given three plates, CD8 naive was given two plates, and CD8 memory was given one plate. Libraries were prepared and TCR repertoires were sequenced by different laboratories using diverse techniques, in order to increase sequencing depth and limit assay-specific biases. Per donor, leukapheresis produced somewhere between about 0.85 and 8.9 billion PBMCs. Findings and caveats that apply to the study as a whole: Incomplete sequencing was indicated by rarefaction of sorted-subset datasets, despite the large sequencing depth. Pairwise subsampling indicated that sequencing depth was expected to affect the degree of clonotype sharing among donors. Estimated clonotype richness was generally larger for naive than for memory subsets. Compared with non-shared clonotypes, clonotypes shared by all four sorted-subset donors had higher generation probabilities. Sampling was limited to blood, and TCR repertoires in tissue likely differ from TCR repertoires in blood. Because the study included only a small number of donors, the genetic and exposure-history diversity represented was limited. Across four donors, approximately 5% of naive CD4, roughly 3.5% of naive CD8, 2% to 2.5% of memory CD4, and approximately 0.4% of memory CD8 clonotypes were shared.

V is shortened by 2 bases, J by 3 bases, and the region joining them spans 10 bases. The cysteine opens and the phenylalanine closes a CDR3 of 14 amino acids. The retained sequence is limited to the CDR3, 42 bases, with the frame set at the first base. Sequences SGHNT (CDR1) and YYREEE (CDR2) are obtained from the germline V gene (reference sequence). Using the deep immunoSEQ assay, multiplex PCR amplified TCR CDR3 regions from genomic DNA. Genomic DNA extracted from each cell subset was distributed evenly over all wells of several immunoSEQ 96-well plates, and each plate served as one replicate. For sorted subsets, around 200 ng genomic DNA, equal to about 30,000 T cell genomes, was loaded into each replicate PCR. Purified libraries were quantified with a Qubit 3.0 fluorometer, sized on a Bioanalyzer 2100, and re-quantified with the KAPA Library Quantification kit. Each immunoSEQ 96-well plate was sequenced on its own single-read 150-cycle Illumina NextSeq 550 flow cell. Per the original workflow: Because only junctional sequences without quality scores were contained in the immunoSEQ output, filtering matching that applied to full-length reads could not be performed. Sequences were annotated with PyIR, a Python wrapper for IgBLAST v1.9, using IMGT germline references to assign V/J genes and CDR3. Reads were filtered out if the reads had weak V/J assignments (E-value above 1e-6), no CDR3, stop codons, out-of-frame junctions, or ambiguous translated residues. V3J clonotypes were defined by identical inferred V gene, J gene, and CDR3 amino acid sequence. Percentage overlap between repertoires was computed as shared unique clonotypes divided by the size of the smaller repertoire. Three approaches were used to assess repertoire richness: RTK rarefaction, the Chao1 estimator, and Recon v2.1 estimates of unobserved clonotypes. OLGA was used to compute generation probabilities for all TCRbeta clonotypes that the gDNA method yielded from a handful of donors. Here the immuneACCESS table is served through TCRdb, limited to in-frame sequences with V and J called. Missing clones are a known gap in these copies; in checked studies unresolved V genes cover under half, and the rest lacks a known reason. D and trimming come from the DNA, and the V and J calls and clone size come from that table. Counted in this sample were approximately 2,200,000 clones; 85% to 95% of them appeared once. The ten largest clones represent under 2% of the sample.

This sequence uses TRBV5-4 and TRBJ2-3, and possibly TRBD2, on 6 matching bases. Sample: naive CD8+ T cells from PBMCs. Interpreted using the paper, the cell subset or site label stands for: CD45RA+CCR7+. This clonotype originated in a man between 18 and 35 years old in good health. Some clones in this sample may be carry-over from other donors' samples. In nucleotides, the sequence is TGTGCCAGCAGCTTTTTCGGGGGAACAGATACGCAGTATTTT. Its translation is CASSFFGGTDTQYF.